Sequencing of this T cell receptor (beta chain) was carried out in a study of technical replicates of blood from several donors. TCRdb's copy holds only in-frame clones and misses some; the assay was immunoSEQ multiplex PCR. Seen here are under 15,000 clones, about 95% observed once, and the top ten hold less than 7%. The CDR3 length is 13 residues. Trimming removed 4 bases from V and 8 bases from J, with 15 bases in between. Germline CDR1 is SQVTM and CDR2 is ANQGSEA. This sequence originates from a human donor in good health. Material for sequencing was PBMCs. The chain is built from TRBV29-1 and TRBJ2-1; D may be TRBD2 (5 bases). CDR3 residues: CSVVFGLAYEQFF. CDR3 nucleotides: TGCAGCGTTGTCTTCGGGCTAGCCTATGAGCAGTTCTTC.